The subject of this entry is one TCR beta chain. Its antigen remains unidentified. The record originates from a study of radiation and T cells in renal cell carcinoma. Study-wide findings and caveats: From baseline, blood top tumor clonotypes peaked at 2 weeks post-radiation.

TCRdb's copy holds only in-frame clones and misses some; the assay was immunoSEQ multiplex PCR. The data hold 95,000 to 150,000 clones, with around 84% observed a single time. The time point here: baseline pretreatment blood. The treatment was: 15 Gy SBRT to primary tumor, nephrectomy 4 weeks later. After SBRT, blood was collected at 2 and 4 weeks, plus baseline. The V gene end was trimmed by 4 bases and the J gene end by 5 bases; junction bases not matched to a gene: 9. Germline loops: CDR1 SGHTA, CDR2 FQGNSA. This CDR3 region has 17 residues. This chain connects TRBV7-2 to TRBJ2-5; 14 bases line up with TRBD2. The material sequenced was blood, taken from a patient whose treatment included radiotherapy and nephrectomy. This clonotype originated in a woman in her fifties or sixties with renal cell carcinoma. The CDR3 region is CASSSGLAGARWETQYF. CDR3 bases: TGTGCCAGCAGCTCGGGACTAGCGGGAGCTAGATGGGAGACCCAGTACTTC.